This T cell receptor beta chain originates from a study of breast tumors, draining lymph nodes, adjacent tissues. Overall study findings and caveats: Compared with basal-like, luminal-like tumors shared significantly more repertoire with nontumor tissue. Tumor TCR diversity was below lymph nodes but above nontumor tissue.

Germline V lookup: CDR1 DFQATT, CDR2 SNEGSKA (reference sequence). CDR3 size: 12 residues. V lost 6 bases to trimming and J lost 8 bases, with 11 bases between them. Using its own MiXCR run on the multiplex PCR reads, TCRdb lists one record per CDR3 protein. The table has 50,000 to 75,000 distinct CDR3 sequences, around 52% seen once. This clonotype was picked up many times. The target antigen is unknown. The TCR was taken from a female donor with breast cancer. Some clones in this sample may be carry-over from other donors' samples. The rearrangement uses TRBV20-1 and TRBJ1-6; D not resolved. The sequencing input was breast tumor tissue. The CDR3 DNA reads as TGCAGTGCGAGGGAGTTGGATTCACCCCTCCACTTT. It translates to CSARELDSPLHF.